Sequencing of this T cell receptor beta chain was carried out in a study of cytomegalovirus exposure and HLA in healthy donors. Study results and limitations: Most TCR sequences proved rare, with some public TCRs found in many donors. In a later analysis, a genetic analysis reported fewer productive-TCR N-insertions in an Asian-associated ancestry cluster than the cohort average. After further analysis at a later stage, under 20,000 TCR beta sequences were associated with HLA alleles at 0.05 false discovery rate.

On this clone itself: The antigen remains undetermined.

The PCR made use of 60 Vbeta and 13 Jbeta primers. Sequencing was performed with immunoSEQ multiplex PCR; in TCRdb, only in-frame clones are kept and a portion is missing. The repertoire holds fewer than 120,000 clones, with 80% as singletons. The sample comprised PBMCs. This sequence was found in a woman aged 55-69 years in good health and CMV-seropositive.

The CDR3 coding sequence is TGCGCCAGCAGCTTGTCTACGGGACAGCTCTATGGCTACACCTTC. Its translation is CASSLSTGQLYGYTF. The chain employs TRBV5-1 and TRBJ1-2; 7 nucleotides agree with TRBD1. Germline CDR1 SGHRS, CDR2 YFSETQ. V lost 1 base to trimming and J lost 4 bases; unmatched junction nucleotides: 7. The length of the CDR3 is 15 residues.